Below, 14 T cell receptor beta chains from the same sample are listed, as sequenced in a study of regulatory T cells in long-lasting Graves disease. Construction of TCR beta libraries relied on iRepertoire HTBI primers and on Arm-PCR targeting CDR3 regions. One entry per CDR3 protein, called by TCRdb with MiXCR from the multiplex PCR reads. Of 350,000 to 450,000 distinct CDR3 sequences listed, about a sixth are singletons. Time point described: newly diagnosed GD, antithyroid drugs for less than 3 months. After RNA was extracted from PBMCs, the TCR library was made from it. Another study also made use of these data, one on T cells in Graves' hyperthyroidism and ophthalmopathy.

The specimen comprised peripheral blood mononuclear cells (PBMCs), sampled at new diagnosis, from a patient treated with antithyroid drugs. The source is a man aged 35 to 55 with Graves disease.

The J gene is TRBJ1-1, the V gene TRBV3-1; TRBD1 matches 9 bases. The length of the CDR3 is 15 residues. V dropped 4 bases and J dropped 9; count of bases not matched to a gene: 12. Germline V lookup: CDR1 LGHDT, CDR2 YNNKEL (reference sequence). DNA for the CDR3: TGTGCCAGCAGCCCGCGGGACAGGGTCTCCCTAAAAGCTTTCTTT. It specifies CASSPRDRVSLKAFF.

This clonotype came up many times. The chain employs TRBV20-1 and TRBJ1-6; D is uncertain. The CDR3 runs to 11 residues. Trimming stripped 1 base from V and 8 bases from J, with 3 bases between. Germline V gene lookup returns CDR1 DFQATT and CDR2 SNEGSKA (reference sequence). CDR3 sequence reads: CSARGDSPLHF. The CDR3 coding sequence is TGCAGTGCTAGAGGAGATTCACCCCTCCACTTT.

This clonotype was counted between two and nine times. V usage is TRBV5-4 and J usage is TRBJ2-5; tentatively, D is TRBD2 (6 bases). This CDR3 is 14 amino acids long. CDR1 SGHNT and CDR2 YYREEE come from the germline V gene (reference sequence). Trimming cost V 1 base and J 2 bases, with 9 bases left between them. DNA of the CDR3: TGTGCCAGCAGCTTGCATGCGGGACAAGAGACCCAGTACTTC. As protein: CASSLHAGQETQYF.

This clonotype came up a few times. The chain is built from TRBV7-3 and TRBJ1-1; D is perhaps TRBD1 (6 bases). Trimming left V 6 bases short and J 0 bases short, with 14 bases between. This CDR3 has 15 residues. CDR1 is SGHTA, CDR2 FQGTGA, per germline. The CDR3 loop reads CASRLTGSMNTEAFF. CDR3 DNA sequence: TGTGCCAGCAGGTTGACAGGATCCATGAACACTGAAGCTTTCTTT.

This clonotype was counted only a few times. The chain links TRBV9 to TRBJ1-3; D remains unclear. The germline V gene has CDR1 SGDLS and CDR2 YYNGEE. The CDR3 has 12 amino acids. V was trimmed by 0 bases and J by 11 bases, leaving 9 bases between them. The chain's CDR3 is CASSVGPGSIYF. The CDR3 region has the DNA TGTGCCAGCAGCGTAGGCCCGGGGTCCATATATTTT. The full variable domain, rest sourced from reference TRBV9 and TRBJ1-3, is DSGVTQTPKHLITATGQRVTLRCSPRSGDLSVYWYQQSLDQGLQFLIQYYNGEERAKGNILERFSAQQFPDLHSELNLSSLELGDSALYFCASSVGPGSIYFGEGSWLTVV.

The rearrangement links TRBV5-1 to TRBJ1-2, with D tentatively TRBD1 (5 bases). The CDR3 sequence is 12 residues long. Germline CDR1 and CDR2: SGHRS and YFSETQ. The ends were cut back, 7 bases at V and 11 bases at J, with 18 bases in the middle. CDR3 residues: CASQDSSGPYTF. The CDR3, as DNA: TGCGCCAGCCAGGACTCCTCGGGGCCTTACACCTTC. The entire variable domain, with the rest obtained from reference TRBV5-1 and TRBJ1-2, is as follows: KAGVTQTPRYLIKTRGQQVTLSCSPISGHRSVSWYQQTPGQGLQFLFEYFSETQRNKGNFPGRFSGRQFSNSRSEMNVSTLELGDSALYLCASQDSSGPYTFGSGTRLTVV.

In its sample, this clonotype was seen many times. The rearrangement uses TRBV4-1 and TRBJ2-5; 10 bases are shared with TRBD1. Germline-derived CDR1 and CDR2 are MGHRA and YSYEKL. V shed 5 bases and J 5 bases; nucleotides not matched to a gene: 20. This CDR3 has 19 residues. The CDR3 region is CASSARDRGRVFVSETQYF. CDR3 sequence (DNA): TGCGCCAGCAGCGCCCGGGACAGGGGACGAGTCTTTGTCTCCGAGACCCAGTACTTC.

This clonotype was detected only a few times. The chain uses TRBV29-1 and TRBJ1-4, with D perhaps matching TRBD1 (6 bases). V was cut by 4 bases and J by 4 bases, with 19 bases left in between. CDR1 and CDR2 (germline): SQVTM, ANQGSEA. The CDR3 extends over 16 amino acids. CDR3 amino acids: CSVVGTGLKNNEKLFF. The CDR3 nucleotides are TGCAGCGTTGTGGGCACAGGGCTCAAGAATAATGAAAAACTGTTTTTT.

At least ten counts were recorded for this clonotype. The gene calls are TRBV11-2 and TRBJ2-1; D might be TRBD1 or TRBD2, each matching 5 bases. Germline lookup yields CDR1 SGHAT and CDR2 FQNNGV. CDR3 size: 15 residues. V lost 2 bases and J lost 3, with 11 bases in between. The CDR3 reads CASSLLKGSYNEQFF. As DNA, the CDR3 is TGTGCCAGCAGCTTATTGAAGGGGAGCTACAATGAGCAGTTCTTC.

This clonotype was detected many times. The chain has TRBV6-2 or TRBV6-3 and TRBJ2-1; D is perhaps TRBD2 (7 bases). CDR3 length: 14 amino acids. Germline-derived CDR1 and CDR2 are MNHEY and SVGEGT. V lost 5 bases, J lost 6 bases, and 14 bases lay in between. The CDR3 DNA reads as TGTGCCAGCAGTGAAGCGGGACATCTCAATGAGCAGTTCTTC. Its protein product is CASSEAGHLNEQFF.

This clonotype was detected a few times. The chain combines TRBV29-1 with TRBJ2-5; TRBD1 matches at 7 bases. Germline V gene data show CDR1 as SQVTM and CDR2 as ANQGSEA. Unmatched junction bases numbered 9, after V lost 6 bases and J lost 2 bases. CDR3 size: 14 residues. CDR3 amino acids: CSVVVGTAQETQYF. CDR3 DNA sequence: TGCAGCGTGGTAGTAGGGACAGCGCAAGAGACCCAGTACTTC. The full variable domain, its missing parts supplied by reference TRBV29-1 and TRBJ2-5, is SAVISQKPSRDICQRGTSLTIQCQVDSQVTMMFWYRQQPGQSLTLIATANQGSEATYESGFVIDKFPISRPNLTFSTLTVSNMSPEDSSIYLCSVVVGTAQETQYFGPGTRLLVL.

This clonotype was recorded many times. The genes are TRBV5-1 and TRBJ1-2, with 9 bases lining up with TRBD1. V lost 0 bases and J lost 2; bases outside the gene matches: 2. This CDR3 is built from 15 residues. The germline V gene encodes CDR1 SGHRS and CDR2 YFSETQ. CDR3 loop: CASSLAGTGNYGYTF. The CDR3 DNA follows: TGCGCCAGCAGCTTGGCCGGGACAGGGAACTATGGCTACACCTTC.

This clonotype appeared many times. This chain joins TRBV7-2 and TRBJ1-5; 7 positions agree with TRBD1. CDR3 length equals 15 residues. V shed 5 bases, J shed 0 bases, and the junction held 4 bases outside the gene matches. Germline CDR1 is SGHTA and CDR2 is FQGNSA. The CDR3 is CASSKGADSNQPQHF. The CDR3 bases are TGTGCCAGCAGCAAGGGGGCAGATAGCAATCAGCCCCAGCATTTT. Complete variable domain (other parts from reference TRBV7-2 and TRBJ1-5): GAGVSQSPSNKVTEKGKDVELRCDPISGHTALYWYRQSLGQGLEFLIYFQGNSAPDKSGLPSDRFSAERTGGSVSTLTIQRTQQEDSAVYLCASSKGADSNQPQHFGDGTRLSIL.

V usage is TRBV5-1 and J usage is TRBJ1-1; no definite D call. This CDR3 contains 15 residues. Trimming left V 3 bases short and J 3 bases short, with 15 bases between. Per the germline V gene, CDR1 is SGHRS and CDR2 is YFSETQ. The CDR3, as DNA: TGCGCCAGCAGCTCAATCTCCGCCGGGTACACTGAAGCTTTCTTT. Translation gives CASSSISAGYTEAFF.